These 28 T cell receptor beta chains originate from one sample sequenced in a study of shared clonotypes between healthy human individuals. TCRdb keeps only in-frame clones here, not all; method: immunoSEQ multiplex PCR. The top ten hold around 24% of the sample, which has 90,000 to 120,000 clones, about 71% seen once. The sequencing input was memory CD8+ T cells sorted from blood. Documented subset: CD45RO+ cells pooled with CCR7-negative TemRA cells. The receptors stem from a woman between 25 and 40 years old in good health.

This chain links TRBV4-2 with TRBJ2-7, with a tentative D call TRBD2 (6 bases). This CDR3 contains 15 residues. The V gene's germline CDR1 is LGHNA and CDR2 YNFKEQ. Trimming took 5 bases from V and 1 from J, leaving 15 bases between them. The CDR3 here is CASSFGAGISYEQYF. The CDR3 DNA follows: TGTGCCAGCAGCTTCGGAGCGGGTATATCCTACGAGCAGTACTTC.

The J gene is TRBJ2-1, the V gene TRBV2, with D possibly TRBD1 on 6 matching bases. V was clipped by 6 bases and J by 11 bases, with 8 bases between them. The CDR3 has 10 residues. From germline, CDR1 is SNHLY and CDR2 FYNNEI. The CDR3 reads CASSGQQQFF. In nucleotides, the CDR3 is TGTGCCAGCAGCGGACAGCAGCAGTTCTTC.

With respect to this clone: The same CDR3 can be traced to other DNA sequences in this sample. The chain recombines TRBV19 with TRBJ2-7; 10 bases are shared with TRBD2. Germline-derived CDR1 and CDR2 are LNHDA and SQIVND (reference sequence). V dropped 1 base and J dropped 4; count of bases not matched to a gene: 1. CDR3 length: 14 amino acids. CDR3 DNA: TGTGCCAGTAGTATAGGGACTAGCGGTTACGAGCAGTACTTC. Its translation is CASSIGTSGYEQYF.

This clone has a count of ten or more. CDR3 in amino acids: CASSLTLSGANVLTF. The CDR3 bases are TGTGCCAGCAGTTTGACATTATCTGGGGCCAACGTCCTGACTTTC. The rearrangement joins TRBV28 to TRBJ2-6; D is unresolved. Germline assignment: CDR1 MDHEN and CDR2 SYDVKM. The length of the CDR3 is 15 residues. Trimming took off 3 bases at V and 1 base at J, with 7 bases between the two ends.

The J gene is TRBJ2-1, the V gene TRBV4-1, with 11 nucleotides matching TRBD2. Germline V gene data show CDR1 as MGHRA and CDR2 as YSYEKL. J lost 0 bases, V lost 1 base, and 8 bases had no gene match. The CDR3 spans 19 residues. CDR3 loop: CASSQGLAGFTSSYNEQFF. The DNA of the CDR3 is TGCGCCAGCAGCCAAGGACTAGCGGGATTTACTAGCTCCTACAATGAGCAGTTCTTC.

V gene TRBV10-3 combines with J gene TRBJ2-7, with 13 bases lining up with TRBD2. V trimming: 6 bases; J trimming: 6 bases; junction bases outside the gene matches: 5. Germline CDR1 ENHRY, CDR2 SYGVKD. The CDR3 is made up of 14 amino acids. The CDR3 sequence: CAISDGLAGVEQYF. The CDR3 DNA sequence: TGTGCCATCAGCGATGGACTAGCGGGAGTCGAGCAGTACTTC.

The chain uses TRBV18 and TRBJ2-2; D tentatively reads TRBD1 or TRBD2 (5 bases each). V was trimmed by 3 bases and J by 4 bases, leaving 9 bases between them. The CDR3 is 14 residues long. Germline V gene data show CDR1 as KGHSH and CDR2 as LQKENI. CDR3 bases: TGTGCCAGCTCACCGGGGGTAGCCACCGGGGAGCTGTTTTTT. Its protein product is CASSPGVATGELFF.

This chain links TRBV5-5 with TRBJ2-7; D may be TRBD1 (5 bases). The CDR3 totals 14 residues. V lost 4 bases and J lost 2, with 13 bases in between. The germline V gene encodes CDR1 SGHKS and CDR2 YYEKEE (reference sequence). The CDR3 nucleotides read TGTGCCAGCAGCCTTCAACAGGTGACCTACGAGCAGTACTTC. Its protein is CASSLQQVTYEQYF.

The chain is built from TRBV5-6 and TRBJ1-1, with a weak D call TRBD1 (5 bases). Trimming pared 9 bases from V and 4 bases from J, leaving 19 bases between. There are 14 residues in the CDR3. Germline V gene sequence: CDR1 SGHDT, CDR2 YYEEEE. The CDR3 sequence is CATARRGTRTEAFF. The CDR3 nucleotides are TGTGCCACAGCCCGTCGGGGGACTCGCACTGAAGCTTTCTTT.

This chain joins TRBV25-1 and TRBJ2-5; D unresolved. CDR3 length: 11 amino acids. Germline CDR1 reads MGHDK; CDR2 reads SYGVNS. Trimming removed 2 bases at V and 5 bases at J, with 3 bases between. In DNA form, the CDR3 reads TGTGCCAGCAGTGAAGTGGAGACCCAGTACTTC. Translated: CASSEVETQYF.

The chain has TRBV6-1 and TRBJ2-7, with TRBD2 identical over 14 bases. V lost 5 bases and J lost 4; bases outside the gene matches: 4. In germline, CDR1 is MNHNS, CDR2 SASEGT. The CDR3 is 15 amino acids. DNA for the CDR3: TGTGCCAGCAGTCCCGGGACTAGCGGGAGTTACGAGCAGTACTTC. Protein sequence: CASSPGTSGSYEQYF.

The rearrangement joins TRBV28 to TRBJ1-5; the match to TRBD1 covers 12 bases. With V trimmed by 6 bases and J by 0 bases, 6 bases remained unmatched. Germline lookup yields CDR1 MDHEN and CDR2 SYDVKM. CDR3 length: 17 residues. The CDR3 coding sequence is TGTGCCAGCAGCTCGGGACAGGGGGCGCATAGCAATCAGCCCCAGCATTTT. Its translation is CASSSGQGAHSNQPQHF.

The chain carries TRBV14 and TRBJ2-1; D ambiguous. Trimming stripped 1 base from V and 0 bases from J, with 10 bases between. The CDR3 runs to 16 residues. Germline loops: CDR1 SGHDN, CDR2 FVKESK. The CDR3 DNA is TGTGCCAGCAGCCAAGGACGGCTTAGCTCCTACAATGAGCAGTTCTTC. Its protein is CASSQGRLSSYNEQFF.

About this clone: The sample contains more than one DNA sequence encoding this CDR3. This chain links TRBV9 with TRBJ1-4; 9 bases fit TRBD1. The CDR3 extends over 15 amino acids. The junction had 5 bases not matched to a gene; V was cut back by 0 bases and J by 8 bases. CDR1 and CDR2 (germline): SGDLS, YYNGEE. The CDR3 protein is CASSVGGTGLEKLFF. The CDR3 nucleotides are TGTGCCAGCAGCGTAGGCGGGACAGGGCTGGAAAAACTGTTTTTT.

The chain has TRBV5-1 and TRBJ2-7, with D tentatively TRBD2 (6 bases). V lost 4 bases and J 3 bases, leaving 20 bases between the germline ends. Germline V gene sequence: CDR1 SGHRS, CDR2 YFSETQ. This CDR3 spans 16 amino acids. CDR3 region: CASSPGLPNRHYEQYF. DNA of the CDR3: TGCGCCAGCAGCCCAGGACTACCGAACCGCCACTACGAGCAGTACTTC.

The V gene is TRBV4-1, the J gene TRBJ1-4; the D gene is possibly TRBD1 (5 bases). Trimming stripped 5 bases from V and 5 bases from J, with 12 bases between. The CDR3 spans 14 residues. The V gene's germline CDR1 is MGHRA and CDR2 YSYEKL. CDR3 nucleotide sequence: TGCGCCAGCAGCAACCGGGACGGGAATGAAAAACTGTTTTTT. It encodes CASSNRDGNEKLFF.

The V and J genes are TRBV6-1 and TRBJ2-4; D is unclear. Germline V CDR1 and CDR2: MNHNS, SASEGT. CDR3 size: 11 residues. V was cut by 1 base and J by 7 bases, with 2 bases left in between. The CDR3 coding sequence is TGTGCCAGCAGTGAAGGGAACATTCAGTACTTC. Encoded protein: CASSEGNIQYF.

The CDR3 loop is CASRDQTTENTGELFF. CDR3 sequence (DNA): TGTGCCAGCAGGGACCAAACAACCGAGAACACCGGGGAGCTGTTTTTT. This chain uses TRBV7-9 with TRBJ2-2; D uncertain. The CDR3 has 16 residues. Germline V gene sequence: CDR1 SEHNR, CDR2 FQNEAQ (reference sequence). V was cut by 6 bases and J by 1 base, with 15 bases left in between. The entire variable domain, with the rest obtained from reference TRBV7-9 and TRBJ2-2, is as follows: DTGVSQNPRHKITKRGQNVTFRCDPISEHNRLYWYRQTLGQGPEFLTYFQNEAQLEKSRLLSDRFSAERPKGSFSTLEIQRTEQGDSAMYLCASRDQTTENTGELFFGEGSRLTVL.

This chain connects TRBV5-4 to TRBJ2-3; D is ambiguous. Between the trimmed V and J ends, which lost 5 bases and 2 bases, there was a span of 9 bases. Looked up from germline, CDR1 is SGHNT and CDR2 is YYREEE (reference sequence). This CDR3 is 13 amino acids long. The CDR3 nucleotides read TGTGCCAGCAGTTCCGAACCCACAGATACGCAGTATTTT. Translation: CASSSEPTDTQYF. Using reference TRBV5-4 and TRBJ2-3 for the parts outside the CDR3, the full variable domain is ETGVTQSPTHLIKTRGQQVTLRCSSQSGHNTVSWYQQALGQGPQFIFQYYREEENGRGNFPPRFSGLQFPNYSSELNVNALELDDSALYLCASSSEPTDTQYFGPGTRLTVL.

In DNA, the CDR3 is TGTGCCAGCAGCTTTTATCACCCATTGGGTAGTAGGACCCAGTACTTC. This translates into CASSFYHPLGSRTQYF. The chain uses TRBV7-2 and TRBJ2-5; no reliable D call. This CDR3 region has 16 residues. Looked up from germline, CDR1 is SGHTA and CDR2 is FQGNSA. Trimming removed 3 bases from V and 7 bases from J, with 21 bases in between.

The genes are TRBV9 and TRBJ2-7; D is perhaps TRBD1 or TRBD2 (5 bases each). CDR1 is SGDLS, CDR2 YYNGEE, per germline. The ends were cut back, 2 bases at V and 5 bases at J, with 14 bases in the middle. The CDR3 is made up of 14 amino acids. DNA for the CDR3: TGTGCCAGCAGCGTGTCATGGGGGTCTAACGAGCAGTACTTC. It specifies CASSVSWGSNEQYF.

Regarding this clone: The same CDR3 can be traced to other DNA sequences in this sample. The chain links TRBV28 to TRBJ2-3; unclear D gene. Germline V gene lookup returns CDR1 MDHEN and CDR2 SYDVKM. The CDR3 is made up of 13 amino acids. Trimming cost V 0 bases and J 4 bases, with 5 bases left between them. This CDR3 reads CASSLWVADTQYF. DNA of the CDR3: TGTGCCAGCAGTTTATGGGTAGCAGATACGCAGTATTTT.

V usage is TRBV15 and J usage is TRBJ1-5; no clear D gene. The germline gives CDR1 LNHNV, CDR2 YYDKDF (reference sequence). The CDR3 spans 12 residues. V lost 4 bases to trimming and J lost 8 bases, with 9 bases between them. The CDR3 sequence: CATSKMSEPQHF. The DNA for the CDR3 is TGTGCCACCAGCAAAATGAGTGAGCCCCAGCATTTT.

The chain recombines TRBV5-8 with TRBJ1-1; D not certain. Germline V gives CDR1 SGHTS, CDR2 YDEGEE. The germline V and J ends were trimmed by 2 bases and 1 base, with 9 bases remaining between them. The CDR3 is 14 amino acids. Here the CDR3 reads CASSLAPKNTEAFF. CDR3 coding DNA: TGTGCCAGCAGCTTAGCCCCGAAGAACACTGAAGCTTTCTTT.

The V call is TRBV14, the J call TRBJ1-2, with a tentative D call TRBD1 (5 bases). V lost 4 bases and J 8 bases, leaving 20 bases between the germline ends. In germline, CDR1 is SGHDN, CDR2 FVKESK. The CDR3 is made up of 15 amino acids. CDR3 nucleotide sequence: TGTGCCAGCAGCCCCGAAGGGGCTGGGAGACGGGGCTACACCTTC. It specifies CASSPEGAGRRGYTF.

CDR3 sequence (DNA): TGTGCCAGTAGTATAGGAGACAGAGGCGAGCAGTACTTC. Amino acids: CASSIGDRGEQYF. The rearrangement joins TRBV19 to TRBJ2-7, with D possibly TRBD1 on 5 matching bases. V lost 1 base, J lost 6 bases, and 10 bases lay in between. Germline values: CDR1 LNHDA, CDR2 SQIVND (reference sequence). The CDR3 contains 13 residues. Looking up the rest from reference TRBV19 and TRBJ2-7 gives the full variable domain: DGGITQSPKYLFRKEGQNVTLSCEQNLNHDAMYWYRQDPGQGLRLIYYSQIVNDFQKGDIAEGYSVSREKKESFPLTVTSAQKNPTAFYLCASSIGDRGEQYFGPGTRLTVT.

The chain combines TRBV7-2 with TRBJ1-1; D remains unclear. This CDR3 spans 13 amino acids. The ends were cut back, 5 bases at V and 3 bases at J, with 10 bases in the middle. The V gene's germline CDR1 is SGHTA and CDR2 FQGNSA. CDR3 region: CASSPPADTEAFF. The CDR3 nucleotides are TGTGCCAGCAGCCCCCCTGCTGACACTGAAGCTTTCTTT.

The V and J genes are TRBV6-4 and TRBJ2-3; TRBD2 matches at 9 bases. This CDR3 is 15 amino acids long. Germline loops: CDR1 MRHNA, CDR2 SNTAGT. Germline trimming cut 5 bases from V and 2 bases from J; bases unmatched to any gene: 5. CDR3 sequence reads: CASSPLAGDTDTQYF. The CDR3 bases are TGTGCCAGCAGTCCATTAGCGGGAGACACAGATACGCAGTATTTT.